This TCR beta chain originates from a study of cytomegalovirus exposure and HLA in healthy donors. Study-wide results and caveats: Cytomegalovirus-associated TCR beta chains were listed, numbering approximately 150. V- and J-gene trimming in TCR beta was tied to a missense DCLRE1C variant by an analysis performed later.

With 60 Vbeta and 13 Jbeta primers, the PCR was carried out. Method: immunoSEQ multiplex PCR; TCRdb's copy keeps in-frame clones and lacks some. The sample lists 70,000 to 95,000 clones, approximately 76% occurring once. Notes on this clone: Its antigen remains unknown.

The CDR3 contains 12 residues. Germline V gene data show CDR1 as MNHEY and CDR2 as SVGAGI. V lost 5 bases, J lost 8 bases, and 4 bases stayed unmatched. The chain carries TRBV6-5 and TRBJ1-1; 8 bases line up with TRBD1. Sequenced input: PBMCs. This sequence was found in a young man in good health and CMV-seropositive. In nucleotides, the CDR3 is TGTGCCAGCAGTCCCTGGACAGGGGAAGCTTTCTTT. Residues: CASSPWTGEAFF.